A single sample gave rise to the 15 T cell receptor beta chains below, sequenced in a study of T cells in Graves' hyperthyroidism and ophthalmopathy. The TCR beta CDR3 regions underwent amplification using RNA transcripts as the source. Primed by the HTBI set, a first-round RT-PCR was run on the TCR CDR3. TCRdb re-called the multiplex PCR reads through MiXCR, storing one row per CDR3 protein. The sample carries hundreds of thousands of distinct CDR3 sequences, about 20% recorded once. The sample taken for sequencing was blood. The receptors come from a man in his forties or fifties with Graves' ophthalmopathy.

This clonotype turned up a few times. The chain uses TRBV6-5 and TRBJ1-1, with no clear D. Germline-derived CDR1 and CDR2 are MNHEY and SVGAGI. V was pared by 0 bases and J by 1 base, with 12 bases between. The CDR3 has 16 amino acids. Here the CDR3 reads CASSYSIGGRNTEAFF. CDR3 bases: TGTGCCAGCAGTTACTCGATCGGCGGACGGAACACTGAAGCTTTCTTT.

This clonotype was counted a few times. The rearrangement joins TRBV27 to TRBJ1-2; 9 nucleotides agree with TRBD1. With V trimmed by 6 bases and J by 6 bases, 8 bases remained unmatched. The CDR3 spans 14 residues. CDR1 MNHEY and CDR2 SMNVEV come from the germline V gene (reference sequence). This CDR3 is CASRGGDREDGYTF. The CDR3, as DNA: TGTGCCAGCAGGGGGGGGGACAGGGAGGATGGCTACACCTTC.

This clonotype was found many times. Here the CDR3 DNA reads TGTGCCAGCAGTCCCTCGGGTCAGCCCCAGCATTTT. It is translated as CASSPSGQPQHF. J is TRBJ1-5 and V is TRBV28; D gene ambiguous. Between the trimmed V and J ends, which lost 5 bases and 6 bases, there was a span of 8 bases. From germline, CDR1 is MDHEN and CDR2 SYDVKM. This CDR3 is 12 amino acids long. Full variable domain (rest looked up from reference TRBV28 and TRBJ1-5): DVKVTQSSRYLVKRTGEKVFLECVQDMDHENMFWYRQDPGLGLRLIYFSYDVKMKEKGDIPEGYSVSREKKERFSLILESASTNQTSMYLCASSPSGQPQHFGDGTRLSIL.

The V gene is TRBV18, the J gene TRBJ1-5; possible D gene TRBD1, 5 bases. The germline V gene encodes CDR1 KGHSH and CDR2 LQKENI. Trimming took off 4 bases at V and 5 bases at J, with 15 bases between the two ends. CDR3 length: 15 residues. CDR3 protein: CASSRKAGGDQPQHF. DNA for the CDR3: TGTGCCAGCTCACGGAAGGCAGGAGGGGATCAGCCCCAGCATTTT.

This clonotype was recorded at least ten times. The chain couples TRBV5-1 to TRBJ2-7; 7 bases fit TRBD1. The CDR3 totals 14 residues. The germline CDR1 and CDR2 sequences are SGHRS and YFSETQ. With 1 base clipped from V and 3 bases from J, the junction kept 4 bases outside the gene matches. CDR3 bases: TGCGCCAGCAGCTTGTACAGGACAGGCTACGAGCAGTACTTC. Encoded protein: CASSLYRTGYEQYF. Full variable domain (remainder filled in from reference TRBV5-1 and TRBJ2-7): KAGVTQTPRYLIKTRGQQVTLSCSPISGHRSVSWYQQTPGQGLQFLFEYFSETQRNKGNFPGRFSGRQFSNSRSEMNVSTLELGDSALYLCASSLYRTGYEQYFGPGTRLTVT.

This clonotype was observed a single time. The V gene is TRBV6-9, the J gene TRBJ2-7, with no clear D. The CDR3 length is 15 residues. Germline CDR1 and CDR2: MNHGY and SVAAGI. V gave up 4 bases and J gave up 0 bases, with 13 bases separating them. CDR3 in DNA: TGTGCCAGCAGTTCGGCAGGCTCTTACTCCTACGAGCAGTACTTC. It encodes CASSSAGSYSYEQYF.

This clonotype appeared a few times. The chain couples TRBV5-5 to TRBJ1-1; D perhaps matches TRBD1 (5 bases). Germline loops: CDR1 SGHKS, CDR2 YYEKEE (reference sequence). Trimming pared 4 bases from V and 0 bases from J, leaving 16 bases between. This CDR3 region has 16 residues. The CDR3 here is CASSLGPGALNTEAFF. The DNA for the CDR3 is TGTGCCAGCAGCCTGGGCCCCGGGGCCCTGAACACTGAAGCTTTCTTT.

This clonotype appeared many times. One end of the junction is discordant with germline, which a read error may explain. The chain uses TRBV5-1 and TRBJ2-1; D possibly corresponds to TRBD1 (6 bases). CDR3 length: 14 residues. CDR1 and CDR2 (germline): SGHRS, YFSETQ. The CDR3 bases are TGTGCCAGCAGTTTAGAGGGGGCCTACAATGAGCAGTTCTTC. Translation gives CASSLEGAYNEQFF.

There are many counts of this clonotype. V usage is TRBV7-2 and J usage is TRBJ1-1, with TRBD1 as a possible D gene (6 bases). The V gene lost 8 bases and the J gene lost 2 bases, with 15 bases spanning the gap. CDR3 length: 14 amino acids. The germline CDR1 and CDR2 sequences are SGHTA and FQGNSA. This CDR3 is CASSPAGANTEAFF. CDR3 nucleotide sequence: TGTGCCAGCTCCCCGGCAGGGGCTAACACTGAAGCTTTCTTT.

This sequence joins TRBV3-1 and TRBJ1-3; 12 positions match TRBD1. This CDR3 is 15 amino acids long. CDR1 and CDR2 (germline): LGHDT, YNNKEL (reference sequence). After removal of 4 bases from V and 7 bases from J, the junction contained 5 bases not matched to a gene. In DNA, the CDR3 is TGTGCCAGCAGCCCCCCGGGACAGGGGGCTAACACCATATATTTT. This encodes CASSPPGQGANTIYF.

The chain joins TRBV13 to TRBJ2-4; 7 nucleotides line up with TRBD2. CDR1 and CDR2 (germline): PRHDT, FYEKMQ (reference sequence). This CDR3 region has 16 residues. The junction had 8 bases not matched to a gene; V was cut back by 5 bases and J by 1 base. The DNA of the CDR3 is TGTGCCAGCAGCCAATCCCAAGCGGGGGCCAAAAACATTCAGTACTTC. It specifies CASSQSQAGAKNIQYF.

The chain joins TRBV7-9 to TRBJ2-3; the match to TRBD1 covers 9 bases. This CDR3 has 17 residues. Trimming took 5 bases from V and 3 from J; bases not matched to a gene: 12. The germline V gene encodes CDR1 SEHNR and CDR2 FQNEAQ (reference sequence). Here the CDR3 reads CASSPVPGQGRTDTQYF. The CDR3 nucleotides are TGTGCCAGCAGCCCTGTCCCGGGACAGGGACGGACAGATACGCAGTATTTT.

This clonotype was observed a handful of times. The genes are TRBV9 and TRBJ1-1, with D uncertain. This CDR3 is 15 amino acids long. The germline V and J ends were trimmed by 0 bases and 0 bases, with 9 bases remaining between them. Germline V CDR1 and CDR2: SGDLS, YYNGEE. CDR3 in DNA: TGTGCCAGCAGCGTAGGATCAGGCCTGAACACTGAAGCTTTCTTT. It is translated as CASSVGSGLNTEAFF.

This clonotype was detected once. The gene calls are TRBV28 and TRBJ1-5; 7 bases line up with TRBD1. Germline assignment: CDR1 MDHEN and CDR2 SYDVKM. The CDR3 consists of 16 residues. J gave up 7 bases and V 6 bases, and 15 bases lay outside the gene matches. The CDR3 is CASSASGQRDQQPQHF. In nucleotides, the CDR3 is TGTGCCAGCAGCGCCTCGGGACAGAGGGACCAACAGCCCCAGCATTTT.

This clonotype has only a few counts. This chain links TRBV2 with TRBJ1-4, with 8 bases that match TRBD1. The junction had 7 bases not matched to a gene; V was cut back by 6 bases and J by 10 bases. CDR3 length: 13 residues. Germline CDR1 reads SNHLY; CDR2 reads FYNNEI. CDR3 DNA: TGTGCCAGCAGACCGGGACAGGAACGAAAACTGTTTTTT. It specifies CASRPGQERKLFF.